This TCR beta chain is from a study of blood T cell repertoires in COVID-19. Study as a whole: Acute and convalescent COVID-19 samples came from the United States, Italy and Spain. The analysed material was cDNA or gDNA that came from T cells, B-cell-depleted T cells, or PBMCs.

This CDR3 is built from 15 residues. Germline loops: CDR1 SGHTA, CDR2 FQGNSA. V dropped 5 bases and J dropped 1; count of bases not matched to a gene: 8. This clone was seen only a few times. Original processing notes: Reference gene primer amplification yielded estimated nucleated cell counts. Method: immunoSEQ multiplex PCR; TCRdb's copy keeps in-frame clones and lacks some. V and J calls and clone size are copied from that table; D and trimming were computed from the DNA. This sample has approximately 62,000 clones, with about nine tenths found just once. This sequence joins TRBV7-2 and TRBJ2-7; TRBD1 matches 7 bases. The clonotype comes from a human donor with active COVID-19. The donor label of this sample is uncertain. The sequencing input was peripheral blood. CDR3 nucleotides: TGTGCCAGCAGCACCCGGGACAGCCCGTCCTACGAGCAGTACTTC. Protein sequence: CASSTRDSPSYEQYF.